Below, 24 T cell receptor beta chains from the same sample are listed, as sequenced in a study of post-analysis software for immune sequencing data. Study observations and caveats: When patients were compared with controls, about five TRBV segments were more frequent, TRBV5-6, TRBV5-1 and TRBV20-1 among them.

Their cognate antigens are unknown. TCR beta libraries were prepared from cDNA with unique molecular identifiers. Using its own MiXCR run on the PCR reads, TCRdb lists one record per CDR3 protein. Altogether roughly 800,000 distinct CDR3 sequences are present, 25% to 30% being singletons, with the ten largest covering approximately 0.6%. Material: blood. The source is a girl under 18 with multiple sclerosis.

This clonotype showed up just a few times. CDR3 residues: CASSFSPGQGAETQYF. The DNA of the CDR3 is TGCGCCAGCAGCTTCAGTCCGGGACAGGGGGCAGAGACCCAGTACTTC. The V and J genes are TRBV5-1 and TRBJ2-5; 12 bases align to TRBD1. CDR3 length: 16 residues. Trimming took 2 bases from V and 4 from J; bases not matched to a gene: 6. Germline CDR1 and CDR2: SGHRS and YFSETQ.

V is TRBV20-1 and J is TRBJ1-1; D may be TRBD1 (5 bases). V was clipped by 5 bases and J by 2 bases, with 18 bases between them. From germline, CDR1 is DFQATT and CDR2 SNEGSKA (reference sequence). The CDR3 contains 15 residues. The CDR3 nucleotides are TGCAGTGCTGAAACCTTTGGGGGGATCAACACTGAAGCTTTCTTT. Protein product: CSAETFGGINTEAFF.

J is TRBJ1-3 and V is TRBV29-1; D not certain. CDR3 length equals 13 residues. V lost 6 bases, J lost 1 base, and 10 bases lay in between. Germline CDR1 is SQVTM and CDR2 is ANQGSEA. The CDR3 bases are TGCAGCGTAGCCATAACATCTGGAAACACCATATATTTT. Protein product: CSVAITSGNTIYF.

V gene TRBV20-1 combines with J gene TRBJ2-3; TRBD1 matches 9 bases. After removal of 7 bases from V and 7 bases from J, the junction contained 6 bases not matched to a gene. The CDR3 length is 12 residues. Germline V gene sequence: CDR1 DFQATT, CDR2 SNEGSKA (reference sequence). The CDR3: CSGTGDPYTQYF. CDR3 in DNA: TGCAGTGGGACAGGGGATCCCTATACGCAGTATTTT.

This clonotype was found a few times. The CDR3 loop reads CASSQEIQGRDQPQHF. DNA for the CDR3: TGCGCCAGCAGCCAGGAGATTCAGGGGCGCGATCAGCCCCAGCATTTT. The chain has TRBV4-1 and TRBJ1-5; possible D gene TRBD1, 6 bases. The germline CDR1 and CDR2 sequences are MGHRA and YSYEKL. Trimming stripped 3 bases from V and 5 bases from J, with 17 bases between. CDR3 length equals 16 residues.

This clonotype turned up a few times. V is TRBV10-3 and J is TRBJ1-1, with 10 nucleotides matching TRBD1. CDR1 is ENHRY, CDR2 SYGVKD, per germline. After removal of 4 bases from V and 7 bases from J, the junction contained 6 bases not matched to a gene. This CDR3 comprises 14 residues. This chain's CDR3 is CAISADRGLSEAFF. CDR3 nucleotides: TGTGCCATCAGTGCCGACAGGGGGCTTAGTGAAGCTTTCTTT.

The chain joins TRBV20-1 to TRBJ2-1; 7 nucleotides align to TRBD2. This CDR3 spans 15 amino acids. Germline CDR1 and CDR2: DFQATT and SNEGSKA (reference sequence). Trimming at V came to 1 base and at J to 5 bases, leaving 8 bases not matched to a gene. The CDR3 spells CSARVPAGYNNEQFF. DNA for the CDR3: TGCAGTGCTAGAGTCCCAGCGGGATACAACAATGAGCAGTTCTTC.

In this sample, this clonotype turned up a few times. CDR3 in DNA: TGTGCCAGCAGCCTTAGGACGAATGAAAAACTGTTTTTT. It is translated as CASSLRTNEKLFF. The chain is built from TRBV7-2 and TRBJ1-4, with unresolved D. The germline gives CDR1 SGHTA, CDR2 FQGNSA. The CDR3 loop spans 13 amino acids. V was pared by 5 bases and J by 5 bases, with 9 bases between. Filled out from reference TRBV7-2 and TRBJ1-4, the complete variable domain reads GAGVSQSPSNKVTEKGKDVELRCDPISGHTALYWYRQSLGQGLEFLIYFQGNSAPDKSGLPSDRFSAERTGGSVSTLTIQRTQQEDSAVYLCASSLRTNEKLFFGSGTQLSVL.

This chain links TRBV20-1 with TRBJ2-1; D is unclear. Trimming left V 6 bases short and J 7 bases short, with 10 bases between. Looked up from germline, CDR1 is DFQATT and CDR2 is SNEGSKA (reference sequence). The CDR3 is 11 residues long. CDR3 sequence reads: CSAELRNEQFF. CDR3 nucleotide sequence: TGCAGTGCAGAGCTTCGGAATGAGCAGTTCTTC.

A few counts support this clonotype. The rearrangement uses TRBV10-3 and TRBJ2-1, with TRBD2 matching over 11 bases. CDR3 length: 16 amino acids. Germline V gene data show CDR1 as ENHRY and CDR2 as SYGVKD. After removal of 2 bases from V and 4 bases from J, the junction contained 4 bases not matched to a gene. The DNA for the CDR3 is TGTGCCATCAGTGAGCCTAGCGGGAGGACATACAATGAGCAGTTCTTC. Its protein product is CAISEPSGRTYNEQFF.

CDR3 sequence reads: CASSKGGVGARDYGYTF. The CDR3 bases are TGTGCCAGCAGCAAAGGGGGAGTGGGGGCGCGGGACTATGGCTACACCTTC. V and J are TRBV21-1 and TRBJ1-2; the table's D call of TRBD1 was not tested on the DNA. TRBV21-1 counts as a pseudogene. CDR3 length: 17 residues.

V usage is TRBV6-5 and J usage is TRBJ2-5; 10 bases agree with TRBD1. Unmatched junction bases numbered 13, after V lost 4 bases and J lost 11 bases. In germline, CDR1 is MNHEY, CDR2 SVGAGI. The CDR3 has 15 residues. CDR3 in DNA: TGTGCCAGCAGTTTGGGGACAGGGGCGGTGTCGGAGCAGTACTTC. Protein product: CASSLGTGAVSEQYF.

The chain has TRBV7-9 and TRBJ2-7; 7 bases match TRBD2. There are 14 residues in the CDR3. V was pared by 5 bases and J by 3 bases, with 7 bases of the junction left unmatched. The germline gives CDR1 SEHNR, CDR2 FQNEAQ (reference sequence). This CDR3 is CASSVGTTVYEQYF. CDR3 bases: TGTGCCAGCAGCGTCGGGACTACCGTCTACGAGCAGTACTTC.

A few counts support this clonotype. The chain has TRBV20-1 and TRBJ1-5; 8 nucleotides match TRBD1. With 4 bases clipped from V and 6 bases from J, the junction kept 5 bases outside the gene matches. Germline-derived CDR1 and CDR2 are DFQATT and SNEGSKA (reference sequence). The CDR3 length is 13 residues. CDR3 loop: CSATQGGTQPQHF. CDR3 coding DNA: TGCAGTGCTACACAGGGGGGGACTCAGCCCCAGCATTTT.

This clonotype occurred many times. The rearrangement joins TRBV7-9 to TRBJ2-7, with D perhaps being TRBD1 or TRBD2 (6 bases each). Germline CDR1 SEHNR, CDR2 FQNEAQ (reference sequence). CDR3 length: 15 amino acids. The V end lost 5 bases, the J end lost 2 bases, and 16 bases lay between the germline ends. The CDR3 DNA follows: TGTGCCAGCAGCCCCCCACAGGGAGGCCCCTACGAGCAGTACTTC. Its protein is CASSPPQGGPYEQYF.

The gene calls are TRBV12-5 and TRBJ2-3, with D hard to call. The V gene's germline CDR1 is LGHNT and CDR2 FRNRAP. The CDR3 sequence is 12 residues long. With 9 bases removed from V and 2 bases from J, the gap between germline ends came to 9 bases. The CDR3 sequence is CARAPSTDTQYF. CDR3 bases: TGTGCTAGGGCCCCGTCCACAGATACGCAGTATTTT.

This clonotype has more than one count but fewer than ten. The chain links TRBV28 to TRBJ1-5; D remains ambiguous. The V end lost 1 base, the J end lost 12 bases, and 13 bases lay between the germline ends. This CDR3 has 13 amino acids. Looked up from germline, CDR1 is MDHEN and CDR2 is SYDVKM. This CDR3 is CASSLSAPALQHF. The DNA for the CDR3 is TGTGCCAGCAGTTTATCGGCCCCCGCTCTCCAGCATTTT.

A remark on this clonotype: A much larger clone sits a single nucleotide away, making a read error possible. V gene TRBV29-1 combines with J gene TRBJ2-4; 11 bases fit TRBD1. The J call may be faulty, since TRBJ2-7 better matches the DNA end. The CDR3 totals 15 residues. Germline V CDR1 and CDR2: SQVTM, ANQGSEA. This CDR3 reads CSVSSPWTGGSEQYF. CDR3 bases: TGCAGCGTTTCGAGCCCCTGGACAGGGGGCTCCGAGCAGTACTTC.

The table lists this clonotype with a few counts. The chain combines TRBV5-1 with TRBJ2-1; 8 positions agree with TRBD2. The CDR3 totals 18 residues. The germline V gene encodes CDR1 SGHRS and CDR2 YFSETQ. V lost 4 bases to trimming and J lost 0 bases; unmatched junction nucleotides: 12. The CDR3 reads CASSPDPAGASSYNEQFF. The DNA for the CDR3 is TGCGCCAGCAGCCCCGACCCAGCGGGAGCCAGCTCCTACAATGAGCAGTTCTTC.

Ten or more counts support this clonotype. V gene TRBV20-1 combines with J gene TRBJ2-1; D not certain. The V gene lost 5 bases and the J gene lost 1 base, with 6 bases spanning the gap. This CDR3 spans 12 amino acids. Germline V gene data show CDR1 as DFQATT and CDR2 as SNEGSKA (reference sequence). The CDR3 coding sequence is TGCAGTGCTCGCGGATCCTACAATGAGCAGTTCTTC. Encoded protein: CSARGSYNEQFF.

J is TRBJ2-7 and V is TRBV6-6; the match to TRBD1 covers 8 bases. This CDR3 region has 14 residues. Germline CDR1 reads MNHNY; CDR2 reads SVGAGI (reference sequence). J lost 3 bases, V lost 4 bases, and 5 bases had no gene match. CDR3 residues: CASSLQGEVYEQYF. The DNA of the CDR3 is TGTGCCAGCAGTTTACAGGGGGAGGTCTACGAGCAGTACTTC.

In this sample, this clonotype turned up a few times. V usage is TRBV28 and J usage is TRBJ2-5; D is undetermined. With 7 bases removed from V and 1 base from J, the gap between germline ends came to 13 bases. CDR1 is MDHEN and CDR2 is SYDVKM in the germline V gene. The length of the CDR3 is 14 residues. CDR3 DNA sequence: TGTGCCAGCAATAGGGCAGGTGTCCAAGAGACCCAGTACTTC. Residues: CASNRAGVQETQYF.

The rearrangement uses TRBV20-1 and TRBJ1-4, with a possible D match to TRBD1 (5 bases). The CDR3 loop spans 14 amino acids. Germline V CDR1 and CDR2: DFQATT, SNEGSKA (reference sequence). V was cut by 5 bases and J by 4 bases, with 14 bases left in between. The CDR3 bases are TGCAGTGCTCGCCGGACAAGGGTTAATGAAAAACTGTTTTTT. Its translation is CSARRTRVNEKLFF.

The sample holds a few counts of this clonotype. The gene calls are TRBV29-1 and TRBJ1-4; 7 bases line up with TRBD1. The CDR3 contains 14 residues. Per germline, CDR1 SQVTM and CDR2 ANQGSEA. The junction had 9 bases not matched to a gene; V was cut back by 6 bases and J by 5 bases. The CDR3 DNA reads TGCAGCGTGGCCAAGGGACAGAGGAATGAAAAACTGTTTTTT. Translated, it gives CSVAKGQRNEKLFF.